These 10 T cell receptor beta chains share one sample of origin, sequenced in a study of shared clonotypes between healthy human individuals. Profiled with immunoSEQ multiplex PCR; TCRdb holds only in-frame clones, not every one. The data contain approximately 2,300,000 clones, 80% to 95% of them singletons. Specimen: naive CD4+ T cells from PBMCs. As to subset: CD45RA+ positively selected. The receptor set was obtained from a man aged 18 to 29 in good health. Some clones in this sample may be carry-over from other donors' samples.

This clone was found once. This sequence joins TRBV5-1 and TRBJ2-3; 9 bases match TRBD1. V lost 4 bases and J lost 10; bases outside the gene matches: 4. The germline CDR1 and CDR2 sequences are SGHRS and YFSETQ. The CDR3 covers 12 residues. CDR3 in DNA: TGCGCCAGCAGCCCCGGACAGGGGTCGCAGTATTTT. Protein: CASSPGQGSQYF.

This clone was recorded once. The V and J genes are TRBV6-5 and TRBJ2-5; possible D gene TRBD2, 6 bases. V was cut by 0 bases and J by 5 bases, with 13 bases left in between. CDR1 is MNHEY, CDR2 SVGAGI, per germline. The CDR3 extends over 15 amino acids. The CDR3 loop reads CASSYSIGGWETQYF. The CDR3 DNA reads TGTGCCAGCAGTTACTCGATTGGGGGGTGGGAGACCCAGTACTTC.

The rearrangement links TRBV30 to TRBJ2-1, with 10 bases fitting TRBD2. The CDR3 is 12 residues long. The germline gives CDR1 GTSNPN, CDR2 SVGIG (reference sequence). The CDR3 DNA is TGTGGGGGGACTAGCGTAAACAATGAGCAGTTCTTC. Its protein is CGGTSVNNEQFF.

This chain uses TRBV28 with TRBJ1-1, with D possibly being TRBD1 (5 bases). V was shortened by 6 bases and J by 6 bases, with 17 bases between the two germline ends. The V gene's germline CDR1 is MDHEN and CDR2 SYDVKM. The length of the CDR3 is 14 residues. The CDR3 sequence is CASRDSGEPAEAFF. The CDR3 DNA follows: TGTGCCAGCAGGGACTCGGGGGAGCCCGCTGAAGCTTTCTTT.

This chain uses TRBV5-1 with TRBJ2-5; tentative D call: TRBD1 (6 bases). Trimming stripped 2 bases from V and 5 bases from J, with 13 bases between. CDR1 SGHRS and CDR2 YFSETQ come from the germline V gene. This CDR3 region has 14 residues. The CDR3 reads CASSLQGPRETQYF. CDR3 coding DNA: TGCGCCAGCAGCTTACAGGGTCCTAGGGAGACCCAGTACTTC.

The V call is TRBV28, the J call TRBJ1-4; TRBD1 aligns across 8 bases. V gave up 10 bases and J gave up 7 bases; unmatched junction bases: 11. Germline V CDR1 and CDR2: MDHEN, SYDVKM. The CDR3 has 14 residues. CDR3 bases: TGTGCCACCCTCAGACAGGGGTCCGCTGAAAAACTGTTTTTT. It specifies CATLRQGSAEKLFF.

The chain joins TRBV6-1 to TRBJ1-2; unclear D gene. Trimming removed 5 bases from V and 4 bases from J, with 8 bases in between. The length of the CDR3 is 12 residues. Germline V gives CDR1 MNHNS, CDR2 SASEGT. The CDR3 DNA reads as TGTGCCAGCAGTTTCCGATCCTATGGCTACACCTTC. Protein: CASSFRSYGYTF.

V and J are TRBV11-2 and TRBJ2-1, with 7 bases aligning to TRBD2. The germline V gene encodes CDR1 SGHAT and CDR2 FQNNGV. V was clipped by 2 bases and J by 8 bases; unmatched bases: 9. The CDR3 spans 15 residues. Here the CDR3 DNA reads TGTGCCAGCAGCTTATTGAGAGGGAGGGATCATGAGCAGTTCTTC. It encodes CASSLLRGRDHEQFF.

V and J are TRBV6-4 and TRBJ2-6; D uncertain. Looked up from germline, CDR1 is MRHNA and CDR2 is SNTAGT. V gave up 5 bases and J gave up 8 bases, with 16 bases separating them. The CDR3 has 15 residues. CDR3 DNA sequence: TGTGCCAGCAGTCCGCCGGACGTCGTTCCCAACGTCCTGACTTTC. This encodes CASSPPDVVPNVLTF.

This clone occurred once. The V gene is TRBV7-8, the J gene TRBJ2-5, with 8 positions matching TRBD1. Germline CDR1 is SGHVS and CDR2 is FQNEAQ. V gave up 2 bases and J gave up 1 base; unmatched junction bases: 15. The CDR3 contains 19 residues. Here the CDR3 DNA reads TGTGCCAGCAGCTTATCAGGGGGCGCGACCCTATACGTCCAAGAGACCCAGTACTTC. It yields the protein CASSLSGGATLYVQETQYF. Combining the CDR3 with reference TRBV7-8 and TRBJ2-5 gives the whole variable domain GAGVSQSPRYKVAKRGQDVALRCDPISGHVSLFWYQQALGQGPEFLTYFQNEAQLDKSGLPSDRFFAERPEGSVSTLKIQRTQQEDSAVYLCASSLSGGATLYVQETQYFGPGTRLLVL.